This T cell receptor beta chain was documented in a study of blood T cells in healthy people across ages. About the research overall: For every two T cells, template switching captured about one barcoded beta molecule. Whole-study findings and limits: Age brought a roughly linear fall in TCR beta diversity measured per million T cells.

Isolated per sample were at least 7 million PBMCs. A J-beta primer mix and a sample-barcoded 5' primer were used in a second PCR of roughly 6 to 12 cycles. Every sample gave at least 2.5 million paired-end reads containing CDR3. MiXCR, applied by TCRdb to the 5' RACE reads, yields one record per CDR3 protein. Counted here are 700,000 or so distinct CDR3 sequences, roughly two fifths occurring once; the ten biggest clones make up about 30%. On this clonotype: Its antigen remains unidentified.

The CDR3 loop spans 14 amino acids. J lost 6 bases, V lost 3 bases, and 3 bases had no gene match. The chain couples TRBV12-3 or TRBV12-4 to TRBJ2-1; 9 bases match TRBD2. The sequencing input was blood. The sequence was obtained from a man older than 75 in good health. The chain's CDR3 is CASSFLGLANEQFF. The DNA for the CDR3 is TGTGCCAGCAGTTTTTTGGGACTAGCCAATGAGCAGTTCTTC.